This is a list of T cell receptor beta chains from one sample in a study of control samples from healthy donors and cancer patients. TCRdb's copy holds only in-frame clones and misses some; the assay was immunoSEQ multiplex PCR. The sample includes roughly 120,000 clones, about 91% of them seen just once. The sequenced sample consisted of blood. The receptor set was obtained from a man between 40 and 49 years old in good health. Both conserved end residues are part of each CDR3. Each record gives: clone size, J gene, V gene, CDR3 length, D gene, CDR3 protein, CDR3 DNA. A D gene is named only where the DNA matches it firmly. Expanded clones get a size class; other rows say once, few or many, or leave the size out.

. | TRBJ2-7 | TRBV19 | 15 | TRBD2 | CASSVTSGGSYEQYF | TGTGCCAGTAGCGTGACTAGCGGGGGTTCCTACGAGCAGTACTTC
. | TRBJ2-3 | TRBV7-2 | 16 | TRBD2 | CASSTPGLPSTDTQYF | TGTGCCAGCAGCACACCGGGACTACCCAGCACAGATACGCAGTATTTT
. | TRBJ1-2 | TRBV6-5 | 12 | . | CASSPGDYGYTF | TGTGCCAGCAGTCCAGGGGACTATGGCTACACCTTC
. | TRBJ2-1 | TRBV15 | 14 | TRBD2 | CATSRGGTSNEQFF | TGTGCCACCAGCAGAGGCGGGACTAGTAATGAGCAGTTCTTC
. | TRBJ2-7 | TRBV29-1 | 14 | TRBD1 | CSVGGTGGPYEQYF | TGCAGCGTAGGTGGGACAGGGGGTCCCTACGAGCAGTACTTC
. | TRBJ2-2 | TRBV2 | 15 | . | CASSLRKTNTGELFF | TGTGCCAGCAGTCTCAGGAAAACGAACACCGGGGAGCTGTTTTTT
few | TRBJ2-7 | TRBV2 | 15 | . | CASSEGQEGRYEQYF | TGTGCCAGCAGTGAAGGGCAGGAGGGTAGGTACGAGCAGTACTTC
few | TRBJ1-6 | TRBV2 | 15 | TRBD1 | CASSVRDRSNSPLHF | TGTGCCAGCAGTGTGCGGGACAGGAGTAATTCACCCCTCCACTTT
. | TRBJ1-6 | TRBV6-5 | 15 | . | CASSYSKSGNSPLHF | TGTGCCAGCAGTTACTCGAAGAGTGGGAATTCACCCCTCCACTTT
. | TRBJ1-4 | TRBV7-9 | 13 | . | CASSSAGGEKLFF | TGTGCCAGCAGTTCGGCGGGCGGTGAAAAACTGTTTTTT
. | TRBJ2-5 | TRBV2 | 14 | . | CASSEWRERGTQYF | TGTGCCAGCAGTGAGTGGCGAGAAAGGGGGACCCAGTACTTC
. | TRBJ2-7 | TRBV3-1/TRBV3-2 | 14 | TRBD1 | CASSPQGQPYEQYF | TGTGCCAGCAGCCCGCAGGGACAGCCCTACGAGCAGTACTTC
. | TRBJ2-2 | TRBV7-9 | 16 | TRBD2 | CASSQLAGPNTGELFF | TGTGCCAGCAGCCAACTAGCGGGGCCGAACACCGGGGAGCTGTTTTTT
. | TRBJ1-1 | TRBV7-9 | 11 | . | CASSLSTEAFF | TGTGCCAGCAGCTTATCGACTGAAGCTTTCTTT
. | TRBJ1-1 | TRBV19 | 14 | . | CASSAQTSGTEAFF | TGTGCCAGTAGTGCGCAGACTTCAGGCACTGAAGCTTTCTTT
. | TRBJ1-4 | TRBV6-1 | 16 | . | CASSEGRGTTNEKLFF | TGTGCCAGCAGTGAAGGCAGGGGCACAACTAATGAAAAACTGTTTTTT
once | TRBJ2-2 | TRBV19 | 15 | TRBD1 | CASSTGTGGTGELFF | TGTGCCAGTAGTACTGGGACAGGGGGCACCGGGGAGCTGTTTTTT
. | TRBJ1-1 | TRBV5-1 | 16 | . | CASSPSTQGLNTEAFF | TGCGCCAGCAGCCCGAGCACCCAGGGGTTGAACACTGAAGCTTTCTTT
. | TRBJ2-2 | TRBV18 | 17 | TRBD2 | CASSPKNSGLNTGELFF | TGTGCCAGCTCACCGAAAAATAGCGGGTTAAACACCGGGGAGCTGTTTTTT
. | TRBJ1-2 | TRBV6-5 | 13 | . | CAIRTETSYGYTF | TGTGCCATTAGGACGGAAACTTCCTATGGCTACACCTTC
few | TRBJ1-5 | TRBV6-1 | 18 | TRBD1 | CASSEPAGDRWSNQPQHF | TGTGCCAGCAGTGAACCGGCTGGGGACAGGTGGAGCAATCAGCCCCAGCATTTT
. | TRBJ1-2 | TRBV7-2 | 13 | . | CASSSGLNGGYTF | TGTGCCAGCAGCTCGGGACTCAATGGGGGCTACACCTTC
. | TRBJ1-1 | TRBV5-1 | 15 | TRBD1 | CASSFAQGANTEAFF | TGCGCCAGCAGCTTCGCCCAGGGGGCGAACACTGAAGCTTTCTTT
. | TRBJ1-6 | TRBV3-1/TRBV3-2 | 16 | TRBD1 | CASSQGQGAKNSPLHF | TGTGCCAGCAGCCAAGGACAGGGGGCAAAAAATTCACCCCTCCACTTT
. | TRBJ2-4 | TRBV9 | 16 | TRBD2 | CASSETLRDYKNIQYF | TGTGCCAGCAGCGAGACTCTACGGGACTACAAAAACATTCAGTACTTC
few | TRBJ2-5 | TRBV7-9 | 14 | TRBD1 | CASSPRDREETQYF | TGTGCCAGCAGCCCCCGGGACAGGGAAGAGACCCAGTACTTC
. | TRBJ2-6 | TRBV13 | 18 | TRBD1 | CASSSPGQGPSGANVLTF | TGTGCCAGCAGCTCCCCGGGACAGGGGCCCTCTGGGGCCAACGTCCTGACTTTC
. | TRBJ1-1 | TRBV4-1 | 13 | . | CASRREKNTEAFF | TGCGCCAGCAGACGAGAGAAGAACACTGAAGCTTTCTTT
. | TRBJ1-5 | TRBV7-8 | 15 | . | CASSPTVTQNQPQHF | TGTGCCAGCAGCCCGACAGTAACGCAGAATCAGCCCCAGCATTTT
. | TRBJ1-5 | TRBV4-2 | 16 | . | CASSQEVGFSNQPQHF | TGTGCCAGCAGCCAAGAGGTAGGGTTTAGCAATCAGCCCCAGCATTTT
once | TRBJ1-3 | TRBV7-9 | 15 | . | CASSLVVGSGNTIYF | TGTGCCAGCAGCTTAGTGGTGGGTTCTGGAAACACCATATATTTT
. | TRBJ1-5 | TRBV24-1 | 14 | TRBD1 | CATRGTGGNQPQHF | TGTGCCACCAGGGGGACAGGGGGGAATCAGCCCCAGCATTTT
. | TRBJ2-5 | TRBV18 | 14 | TRBD2 | CASHERGEQETQYF | TGTGCCAGCCACGAGCGGGGGGAGCAAGAGACCCAGTACTTC
. | TRBJ1-2 | TRBV5-6 | 16 | . | CASSLRLLRGDYGYTF | TGTGCCAGCAGCTTGCGACTGCTAAGAGGGGATTATGGCTACACCTTC
. | TRBJ2-7 | TRBV4-1 | 13 | . | CASSQVGVGEQYF | TGCGCCAGCAGCCAAGTAGGGGTGGGCGAGCAGTACTTC
. | TRBJ2-5 | TRBV3-1/TRBV3-2 | 12 | TRBD2 | CASSRGGQTQYF | TGTGCCAGCAGCCGCGGGGGACAGACCCAGTACTTC
. | TRBJ1-1 | TRBV6-6 | 13 | . | CASRTSGGTEAFF | TGTGCCAGCAGGACTTCAGGCGGAACTGAAGCTTTCTTT